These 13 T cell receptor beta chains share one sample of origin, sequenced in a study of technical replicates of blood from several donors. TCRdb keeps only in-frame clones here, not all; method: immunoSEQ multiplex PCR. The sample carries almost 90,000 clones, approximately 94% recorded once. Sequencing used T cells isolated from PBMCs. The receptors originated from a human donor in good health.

CDR3 sequence: CASSSGGSTGELFF. Written as DNA, the CDR3 is TGTGCCAGCAGCTCTGGGGGGTCCACCGGGGAGCTGTTTTTT. The gene calls are TRBV5-4 and TRBJ2-2; a possible D gene is TRBD2 (6 bases). The V end was cut by 3 bases, the J end by 4 bases, with 10 bases between. This CDR3 region has 14 residues. Germline V lookup: CDR1 SGHNT, CDR2 YYREEE (reference sequence). Full variable domain (outside the CDR3, taken from reference TRBV5-4 and TRBJ2-2): ETGVTQSPTHLIKTRGQQVTLRCSSQSGHNTVSWYQQALGQGPQFIFQYYREEENGRGNFPPRFSGLQFPNYSSELNVNALELDDSALYLCASSSGGSTGELFFGEGSRLTVL.

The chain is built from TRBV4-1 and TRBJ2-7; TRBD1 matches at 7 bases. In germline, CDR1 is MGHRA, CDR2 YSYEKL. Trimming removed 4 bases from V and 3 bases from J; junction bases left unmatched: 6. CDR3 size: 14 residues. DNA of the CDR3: TGCGCCAGCAGCCGAGACAGGGACAACTACGAGCAGTACTTC. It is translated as CASSRDRDNYEQYF.

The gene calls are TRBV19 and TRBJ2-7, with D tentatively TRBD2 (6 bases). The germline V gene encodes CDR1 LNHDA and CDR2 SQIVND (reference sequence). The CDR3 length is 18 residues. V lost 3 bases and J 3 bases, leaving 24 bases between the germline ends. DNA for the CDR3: TGTGCCAGTAGTATGGAGGTCGGGGGTAAGACGATGGGCTACGAGCAGTACTTC. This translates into CASSMEVGGKTMGYEQYF.

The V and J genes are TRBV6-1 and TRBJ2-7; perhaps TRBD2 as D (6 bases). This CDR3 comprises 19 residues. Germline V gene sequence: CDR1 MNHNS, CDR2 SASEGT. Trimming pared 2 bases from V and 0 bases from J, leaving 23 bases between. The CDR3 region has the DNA TGTGCCAGCAGTGAATTGGCGAGACCGGACTATAGAACCTCCTACGAGCAGTACTTC. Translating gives CASSELARPDYRTSYEQYF.

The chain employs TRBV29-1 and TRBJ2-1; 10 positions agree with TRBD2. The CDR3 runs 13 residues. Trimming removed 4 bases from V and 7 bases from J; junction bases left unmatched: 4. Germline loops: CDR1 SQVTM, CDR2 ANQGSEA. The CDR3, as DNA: TGCAGCGTTGCCCTAGCGGGAGAAAATGAGCAGTTCTTC. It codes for CSVALAGENEQFF.

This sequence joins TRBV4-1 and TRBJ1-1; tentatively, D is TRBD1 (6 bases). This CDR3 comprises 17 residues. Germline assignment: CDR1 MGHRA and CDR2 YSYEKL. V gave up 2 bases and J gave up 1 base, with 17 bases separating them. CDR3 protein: CASSQRWTVRTNTEAFF. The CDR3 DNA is TGCGCCAGCAGCCAAAGGTGGACAGTAAGAACGAACACTGAAGCTTTCTTT.

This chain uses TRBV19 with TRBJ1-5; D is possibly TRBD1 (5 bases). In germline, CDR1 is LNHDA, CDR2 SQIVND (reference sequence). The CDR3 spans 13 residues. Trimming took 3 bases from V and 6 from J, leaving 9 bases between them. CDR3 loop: CASSMPGLQPQHF. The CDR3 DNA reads TGTGCCAGTAGTATGCCAGGGCTTCAGCCCCAGCATTTT. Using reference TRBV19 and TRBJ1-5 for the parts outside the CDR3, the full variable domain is DGGITQSPKYLFRKEGQNVTLSCEQNLNHDAMYWYRQDPGQGLRLIYYSQIVNDFQKGDIAEGYSVSREKKESFPLTVTSAQKNPTAFYLCASSMPGLQPQHFGDGTRLSIL.

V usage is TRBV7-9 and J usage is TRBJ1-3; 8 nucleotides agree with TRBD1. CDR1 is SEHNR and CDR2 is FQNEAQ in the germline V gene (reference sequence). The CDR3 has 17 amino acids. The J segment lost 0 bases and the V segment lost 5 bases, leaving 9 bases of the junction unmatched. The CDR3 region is CASSPRGTGGSGNTIYF. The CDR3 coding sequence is TGTGCCAGCAGCCCCCGTGGGACAGGAGGCTCTGGAAACACCATATATTTT.

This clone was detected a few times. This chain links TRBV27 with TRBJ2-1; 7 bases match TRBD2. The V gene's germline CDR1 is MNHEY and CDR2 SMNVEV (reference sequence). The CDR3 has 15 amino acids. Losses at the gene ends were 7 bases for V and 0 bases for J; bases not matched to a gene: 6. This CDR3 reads CASTQGGSSYNEQFF. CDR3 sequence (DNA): TGTGCCAGCACCCAGGGAGGGAGCTCCTACAATGAGCAGTTCTTC.

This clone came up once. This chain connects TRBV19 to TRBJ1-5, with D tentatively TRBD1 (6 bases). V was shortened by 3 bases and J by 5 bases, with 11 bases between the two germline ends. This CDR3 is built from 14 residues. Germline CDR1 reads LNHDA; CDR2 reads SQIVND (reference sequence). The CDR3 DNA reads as TGTGCCAGTAGTATCTCAGGGGACGATCAGCCCCAGCATTTT. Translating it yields CASSISGDDQPQHF.

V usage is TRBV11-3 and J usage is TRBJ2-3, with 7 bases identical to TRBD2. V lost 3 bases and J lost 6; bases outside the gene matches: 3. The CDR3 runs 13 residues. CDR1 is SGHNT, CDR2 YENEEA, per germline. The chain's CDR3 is CASSLGGKDTQYF. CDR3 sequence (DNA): TGTGCCAGCAGCTTGGGGGGGAAGGATACGCAGTATTTT. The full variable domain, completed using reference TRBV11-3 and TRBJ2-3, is EAGVVQSPRYKIIEKKQPVAFWCNPISGHNTLYWYLQNLGQGPELLIRYENEEAVDDSQLPKDRFSAERLKGVDSTLKIQPAELGDSAVYLCASSLGGKDTQYFGPGTRLTVL.

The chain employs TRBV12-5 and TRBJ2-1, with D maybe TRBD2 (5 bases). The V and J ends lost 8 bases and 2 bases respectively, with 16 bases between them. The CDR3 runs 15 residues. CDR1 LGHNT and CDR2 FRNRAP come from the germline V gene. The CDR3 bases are TGTGCTAGTCGAGCTAGCACGGTACCCTACAATGAGCAGTTCTTC. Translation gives CASRASTVPYNEQFF.

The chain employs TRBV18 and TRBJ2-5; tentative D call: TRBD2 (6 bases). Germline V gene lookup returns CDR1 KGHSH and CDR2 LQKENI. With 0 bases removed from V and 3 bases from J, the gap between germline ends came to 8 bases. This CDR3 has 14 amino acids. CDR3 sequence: CASSPPPSEETQYF. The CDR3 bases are TGTGCCAGCTCACCACCTCCTAGCGAAGAGACCCAGTACTTC. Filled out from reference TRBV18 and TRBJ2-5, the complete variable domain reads NAGVMQNPRHLVRRRGQEARLRCSPMKGHSHVYWYRQLPEEGLKFMVYLQKENIIDESGMPKERFSAEFPKEGPSILRIQQVVRGDSAAYFCASSPPPSEETQYFGPGTRLLVL.